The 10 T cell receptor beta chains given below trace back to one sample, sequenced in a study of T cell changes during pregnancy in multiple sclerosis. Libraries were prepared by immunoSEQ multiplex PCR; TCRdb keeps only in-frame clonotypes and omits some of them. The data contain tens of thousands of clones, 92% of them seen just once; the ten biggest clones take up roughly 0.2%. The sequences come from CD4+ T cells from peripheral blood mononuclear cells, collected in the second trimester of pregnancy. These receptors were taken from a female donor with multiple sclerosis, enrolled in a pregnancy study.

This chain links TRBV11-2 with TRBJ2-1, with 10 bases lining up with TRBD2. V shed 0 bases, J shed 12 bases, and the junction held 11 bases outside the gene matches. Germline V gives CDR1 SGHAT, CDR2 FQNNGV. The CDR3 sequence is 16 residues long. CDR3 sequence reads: CASSLDWSGGAFPQFF. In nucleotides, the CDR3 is TGTGCCAGCAGCTTAGATTGGAGCGGGGGGGCCTTCCCGCAGTTCTTC.

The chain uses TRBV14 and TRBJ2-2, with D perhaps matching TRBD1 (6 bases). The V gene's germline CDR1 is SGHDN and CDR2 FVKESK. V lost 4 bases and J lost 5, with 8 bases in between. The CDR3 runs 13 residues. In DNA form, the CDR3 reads TGTGCCAGCAGCCGGCAGGGGACCGGGGAGCTGTTTTTT. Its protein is CASSRQGTGELFF.

In DNA form, the CDR3 reads TGTGCCAGCAGTCCCCGGGACAGGGAAGCTTTCTTT. Protein: CASSPRDREAFF. This rearrangement joins TRBV6-1 to TRBJ1-1; 8 bases line up with TRBD1. In germline, CDR1 is MNHNS, CDR2 SASEGT. This CDR3 has 12 residues. With V trimmed by 5 bases and J by 8 bases, 4 bases remained unmatched.

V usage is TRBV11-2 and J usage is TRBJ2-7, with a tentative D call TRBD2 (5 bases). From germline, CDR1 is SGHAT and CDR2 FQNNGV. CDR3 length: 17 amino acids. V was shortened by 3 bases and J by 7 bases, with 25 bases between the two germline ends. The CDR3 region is CASSFQIEASYSGEQYF. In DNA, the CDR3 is TGTGCCAGCAGCTTTCAAATCGAGGCGTCCTACTCGGGAGAGCAGTACTTC.

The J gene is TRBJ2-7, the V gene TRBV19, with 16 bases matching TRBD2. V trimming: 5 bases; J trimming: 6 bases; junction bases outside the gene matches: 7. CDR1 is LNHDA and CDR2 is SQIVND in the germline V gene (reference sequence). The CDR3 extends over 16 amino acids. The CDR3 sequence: CASSGGLAGGPPEQYF. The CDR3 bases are TGTGCCAGTAGTGGGGGACTAGCGGGAGGGCCTCCCGAGCAGTACTTC.

The CDR3 sequence is CASRLTGTASYEQYF. CDR3 in DNA: TGTGCCAGCAGGCTTACCGGGACAGCTTCCTACGAGCAGTACTTC. This chain uses TRBV27 with TRBJ2-7; 7 bases align to TRBD1. Germline V CDR1 and CDR2: MNHEY, SMNVEV (reference sequence). V trimming: 6 bases; J trimming: 1 base; junction bases outside the gene matches: 9. CDR3 length: 15 residues.

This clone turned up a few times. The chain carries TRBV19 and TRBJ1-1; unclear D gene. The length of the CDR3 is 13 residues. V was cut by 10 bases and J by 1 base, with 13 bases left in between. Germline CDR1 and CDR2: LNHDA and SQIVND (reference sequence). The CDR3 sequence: CATSDRGNTEAFF. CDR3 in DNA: TGTGCCACTTCAGATCGGGGGAACACTGAAGCTTTCTTT.

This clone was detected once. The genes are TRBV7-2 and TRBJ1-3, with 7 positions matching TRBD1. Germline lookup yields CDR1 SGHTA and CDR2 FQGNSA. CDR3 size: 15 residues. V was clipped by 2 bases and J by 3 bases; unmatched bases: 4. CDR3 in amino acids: CASSLQGGGGNTIYF. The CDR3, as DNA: TGTGCCAGCAGCTTACAAGGGGGCGGTGGAAACACCATATATTTT.

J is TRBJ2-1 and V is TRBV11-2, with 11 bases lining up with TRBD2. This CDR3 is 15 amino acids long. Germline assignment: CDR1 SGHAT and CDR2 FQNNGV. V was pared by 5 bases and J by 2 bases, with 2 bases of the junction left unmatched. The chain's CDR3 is CASSPSGGPYNEQFF. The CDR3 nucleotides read TGTGCCAGCAGCCCTAGCGGGGGGCCCTACAATGAGCAGTTCTTC.

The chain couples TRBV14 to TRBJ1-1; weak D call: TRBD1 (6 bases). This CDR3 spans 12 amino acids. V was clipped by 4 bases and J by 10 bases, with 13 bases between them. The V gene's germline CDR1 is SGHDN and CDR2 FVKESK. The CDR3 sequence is CASSRAAGAAFF. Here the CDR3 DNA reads TGTGCCAGCAGCCGAGCGGCAGGGGCAGCTTTCTTT.